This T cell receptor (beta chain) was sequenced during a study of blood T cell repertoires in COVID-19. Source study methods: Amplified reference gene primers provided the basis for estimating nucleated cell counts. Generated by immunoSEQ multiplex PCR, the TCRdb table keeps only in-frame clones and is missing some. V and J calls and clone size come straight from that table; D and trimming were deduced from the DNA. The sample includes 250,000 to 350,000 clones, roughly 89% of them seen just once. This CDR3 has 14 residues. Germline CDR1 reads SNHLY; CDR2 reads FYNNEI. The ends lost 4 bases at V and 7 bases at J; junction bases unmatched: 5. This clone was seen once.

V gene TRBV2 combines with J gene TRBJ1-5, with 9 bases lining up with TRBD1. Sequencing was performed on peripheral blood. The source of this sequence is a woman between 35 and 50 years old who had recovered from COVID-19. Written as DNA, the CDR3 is TGTGCCAGCAGTGGGACAGGGGAGAACCAGCCCCAGCATTTT. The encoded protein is CASSGTGENQPQHF.